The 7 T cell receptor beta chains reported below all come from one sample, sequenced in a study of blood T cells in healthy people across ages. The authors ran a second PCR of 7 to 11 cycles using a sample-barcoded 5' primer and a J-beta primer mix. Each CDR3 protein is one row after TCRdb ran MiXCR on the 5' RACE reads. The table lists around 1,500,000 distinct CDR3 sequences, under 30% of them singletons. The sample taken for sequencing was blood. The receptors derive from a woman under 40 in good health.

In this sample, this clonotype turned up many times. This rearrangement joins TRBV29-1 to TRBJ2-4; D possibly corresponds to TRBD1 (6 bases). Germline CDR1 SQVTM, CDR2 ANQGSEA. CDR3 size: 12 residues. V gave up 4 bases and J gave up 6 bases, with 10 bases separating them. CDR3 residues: CSVAGHRNIQYF. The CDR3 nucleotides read TGCAGCGTTGCGGGACATCGAAACATTCAGTACTTC.

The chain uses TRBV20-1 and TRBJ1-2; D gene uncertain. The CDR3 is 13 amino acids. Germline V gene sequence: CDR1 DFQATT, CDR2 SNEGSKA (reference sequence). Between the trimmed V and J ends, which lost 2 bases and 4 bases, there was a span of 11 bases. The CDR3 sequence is CSARTRETYGYTF. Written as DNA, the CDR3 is TGCAGTGCTAGAACTAGGGAAACCTATGGCTACACCTTC.

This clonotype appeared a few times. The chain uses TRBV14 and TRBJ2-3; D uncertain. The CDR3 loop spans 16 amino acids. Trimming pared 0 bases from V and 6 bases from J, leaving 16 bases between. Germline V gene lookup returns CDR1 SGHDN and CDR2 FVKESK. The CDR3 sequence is CASSQDGFRTMDTQYF. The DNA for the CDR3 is TGTGCCAGCAGCCAAGACGGGTTTCGGACGATGGATACGCAGTATTTT.

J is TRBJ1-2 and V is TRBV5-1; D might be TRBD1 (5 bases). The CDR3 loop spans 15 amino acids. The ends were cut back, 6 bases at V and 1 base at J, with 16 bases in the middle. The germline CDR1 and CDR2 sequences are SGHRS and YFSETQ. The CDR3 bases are TGCGCCAGCACCTGGGGCGGCGTTCGTAACTATGGCTACACCTTC. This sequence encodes CASTWGGVRNYGYTF. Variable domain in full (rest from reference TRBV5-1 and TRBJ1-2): KAGVTQTPRYLIKTRGQQVTLSCSPISGHRSVSWYQQTPGQGLQFLFEYFSETQRNKGNFPGRFSGRQFSNSRSEMNVSTLELGDSALYLCASTWGGVRNYGYTFGSGTRLTVV.

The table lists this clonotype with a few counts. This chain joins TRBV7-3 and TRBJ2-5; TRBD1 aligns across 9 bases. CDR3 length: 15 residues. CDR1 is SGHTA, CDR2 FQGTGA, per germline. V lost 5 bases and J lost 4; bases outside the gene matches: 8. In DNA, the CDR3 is TGTGCCAGCAGCCCCTGGACAGGGGCTAGAGAGACCCAGTACTTC. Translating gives CASSPWTGARETQYF.

CDR3 region: CAGGSQSYQPQHF. CDR3 DNA: TGTGCCGGCGGATCCCAATCCTATCAGCCCCAGCATTTT. V is TRBV6-6 and J is TRBJ1-5, with D hard to call. V was cut by 11 bases and J by 5 bases, with 16 bases left in between. The germline V gene has CDR1 MNHNY and CDR2 SVGAGI (reference sequence). The CDR3 sequence is 13 residues long.

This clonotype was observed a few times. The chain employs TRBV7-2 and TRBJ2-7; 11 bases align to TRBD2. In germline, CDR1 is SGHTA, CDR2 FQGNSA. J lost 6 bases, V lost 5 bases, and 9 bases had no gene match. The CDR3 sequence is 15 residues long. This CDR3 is CASSLSGGAYLEQYF. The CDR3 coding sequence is TGTGCCAGCAGCCTTAGCGGGGGGGCCTACCTCGAGCAGTACTTC.